A single sample is the source of the 12 T cell receptor beta chains below, sequenced in a study of blood T cells in healthy people across ages. Alongside a J-beta primer mix, a sample-barcoded 5' primer served in a second PCR lasting about 7 to 11 cycles. TCRdb analysed the 5' RACE reads with MiXCR anew, one entry per CDR3 protein. Counted here are fewer than 1,000,000 distinct CDR3 sequences, about 46% occurring once; the ten biggest clones make up 18%. Sequencing was performed on blood. The receptor source for this set is a man older than 75 in good health.

This chain joins TRBV7-2 and TRBJ2-2; D might be TRBD1 or TRBD2, each matching 5 bases. Between the trimmed V and J ends, which lost 8 bases and 4 bases, there was a span of 23 bases. CDR1 SGHTA and CDR2 FQGNSA come from the germline V gene. CDR3 size: 17 residues. The CDR3 DNA sequence: TGTGCCAGCGATGTGGGGGTTGGGACCAGAGGCACCGGGGAGCTGTTTTTT. Its protein product is CASDVGVGTRGTGELFF. Together with reference TRBV7-2 and TRBJ2-2, the CDR3 gives the full variable domain: GAGVSQSPSNKVTEKGKDVELRCDPISGHTALYWYRQSLGQGLEFLIYFQGNSAPDKSGLPSDRFSAERTGGSVSTLTIQRTQQEDSAVYLCASDVGVGTRGTGELFFGEGSRLTVL.

This chain joins TRBV11-3 and TRBJ1-1; D possibly corresponds to TRBD1 (6 bases). The length of the CDR3 is 17 residues. V gave up 4 bases and J gave up 4 bases, with 22 bases separating them. Germline CDR1 and CDR2: SGHNT and YENEEA. The DNA for the CDR3 is TGTGCCAGCAGCTCCGCCAGGGGCCCAATCTCGGGCACTGAAGCTTTCTTT. Amino acids: CASSSARGPISGTEAFF.

This chain uses TRBV29-1 with TRBJ2-7; D ambiguous. The J call may be incorrect, as the DNA end agrees better with TRBJ2-5. This CDR3 comprises 13 residues. CDR1 is SQVTM and CDR2 is ANQGSEA in the germline V gene. The CDR3, as DNA: TGCAGCAAAGGTCTGGGGTCCGGGGAGACCCAGTACTTC. Protein sequence: CSKGLGSGETQYF.

The V call is TRBV7-2, the J call TRBJ2-5; 8 bases align to TRBD1. In germline, CDR1 is SGHTA, CDR2 FQGNSA. V was pared by 5 bases and J by 3 bases, with 5 bases of the junction left unmatched. The CDR3 sequence is 14 residues long. CDR3 coding DNA: TGTGCCAGCAGCACGGACAGGGCCAAAGAGACCCAGTACTTC. This codes for CASSTDRAKETQYF.

V usage is TRBV20-1 and J usage is TRBJ1-1, with D tentatively TRBD1 (6 bases). The germline V gene has CDR1 DFQATT and CDR2 SNEGSKA (reference sequence). The length of the CDR3 is 12 residues. DNA of the CDR3: TGCAGGGCAAAAAGGACAGAAACTGAAGCTTTCTTT. It is translated as CRAKRTETEAFF.

This rearrangement joins TRBV19 to TRBJ2-7, with D hard to call. The DNA end is a closer match to TRBJ2-5, so the J assignment may be wrong. The CDR3 runs to 12 residues. In germline, CDR1 is LNHDA, CDR2 SQIVND (reference sequence). DNA for the CDR3: TGTGCCAGTAGTGCTACCCTAGAGACCCAGTACTTC. It is translated as CASSATLETQYF.

This sequence joins TRBV6-6 and TRBJ2-7, with 9 nucleotides matching TRBD2. Germline CDR1 MNHNY, CDR2 SVGAGI (reference sequence). V was clipped by 3 bases and J by 0 bases; unmatched bases: 3. The CDR3 loop spans 15 amino acids. As DNA, the CDR3 is TGTGCCAGCAGTTATAGCGGGAGCCCCTCCTACGAGCAGTACTTC. It translates to CASSYSGSPSYEQYF.

The chain combines TRBV18 with TRBJ2-5; TRBD1 is a possible D gene (5 bases). The better agreement between TRBJ2-7 and the DNA end casts doubt on the J call. The CDR3 is 13 residues long. Germline V lookup: CDR1 KGHSH, CDR2 LQKENI. CDR3 in DNA: TGTGCCAGCTCACCCCAAGGGGTGGGCGAGCAGTACTTC. Its protein product is CASSPQGVGEQYF.

The J gene is TRBJ2-7, the V gene TRBV15; D remains unclear. The CDR3 is made up of 15 amino acids. Trimming took off 9 bases at V and 2 bases at J, with 20 bases between the two ends. Germline V gene data show CDR1 as LNHNV and CDR2 as YYDKDF (reference sequence). CDR3 amino acids: CATSPFEGITYEQYF. DNA for the CDR3: TGTGCCACTTCCCCCTTTGAAGGGATCACCTACGAGCAGTACTTC.

This rearrangement joins TRBV20-1 to TRBJ1-4; D is undetermined. The CDR3 runs to 12 residues. Germline V gene sequence: CDR1 DFQATT, CDR2 SNEGSKA (reference sequence). V lost 4 bases, J lost 5 bases, and 8 bases lay in between. CDR3 in DNA: TGCAGTGCTACGCGATTAAATGAAAAACTGTTTTTT. Translating gives CSATRLNEKLFF.

The rearrangement joins TRBV20-1 to TRBJ2-4; TRBD2 matches 12 bases. With 3 bases clipped from V and 3 bases from J, the junction kept 9 bases outside the gene matches. The CDR3 is 17 residues long. The V gene's germline CDR1 is DFQATT and CDR2 SNEGSKA (reference sequence). CDR3 sequence: CSARSLAGGRDKNIQYF. CDR3 DNA: TGCAGTGCTAGGTCGCTAGCGGGAGGGCGGGACAAAAACATTCAGTACTTC.

This clonotype was observed a handful of times. The chain links TRBV7-2 to TRBJ2-7; 9 nucleotides align to TRBD2. Germline values: CDR1 SGHTA, CDR2 FQGNSA. This CDR3 has 16 residues. V trimming: 5 bases; J trimming: 2 bases; junction bases outside the gene matches: 10. This CDR3 reads CASSRSASGMAYEQYF. The CDR3 region has the DNA TGTGCCAGCAGCCGATCGGCTAGCGGGATGGCCTACGAGCAGTACTTC.